This TCR beta chain was recovered during a study of T cells in Graves' hyperthyroidism and ophthalmopathy. Trimming cost V 7 bases and J 0 bases, with 13 bases left between them. The CDR3 spans 14 residues. Germline loops: CDR1 DFQATT, CDR2 SNEGSKA (reference sequence). Amplification targeted TCR beta CDR3 regions from RNA transcripts. Researchers ran a first-round RT-PCR on the TCR CDR3 using the HTBI primer set. One entry per CDR3 protein results from TCRdb running MiXCR on the multiplex PCR reads. The sample records about 540,000 distinct CDR3 sequences, more than 45% being singletons. Orbital computed tomography and thyroid ultrasound, together with serum TRAb and thyroxine and clinical symptoms, were used for diagnoses.

This TCR came from a woman under 30 with Graves' hyperthyroidism. This chain links TRBV20-1 with TRBJ1-5; D is undetermined. Sequenced: peripheral blood or thyroid tissue (not recorded which). The CDR3 DNA reads TGCAGTGTTACAGCGGGCAATAGCAATCAGCCCCAGCATTTT. Residues: CSVTAGNSNQPQHF.